Below are 6 T cell receptor beta chains sequenced from a single sample in a study of blood T cell repertoires in COVID-19. Profiled with immunoSEQ multiplex PCR; TCRdb holds only in-frame clones, not every one. The sample shows under 100,000 clones, around four fifths of them seen only once. Source material: peripheral blood. These receptors were obtained from a man in his fifties with acute or convalescent COVID-19.

This clone was detected once. This chain connects TRBV7-2 to TRBJ1-2; 8 nucleotides align to TRBD1. Germline CDR1 reads SGHTA; CDR2 reads FQGNSA. The trim removed 1 base at V and 3 bases at J, leaving 4 bases unmatched. The CDR3 sequence is 15 residues long. The CDR3 reads CASSLGNRGDYGYTF. Written as DNA, the CDR3 is TGTGCCAGCAGCTTAGGAAACAGGGGGGACTATGGCTACACCTTC.

The rearrangement links TRBV11-2 to TRBJ1-1; tentative D call: TRBD1 (5 bases). From germline, CDR1 is SGHAT and CDR2 FQNNGV. This CDR3 has 12 residues. The V end was cut by 4 bases, the J end by 7 bases, with 10 bases between. CDR3 coding DNA: TGTGCCAGCAGCTCTACAGGCATTGAAGCTTTCTTT. It yields the protein CASSSTGIEAFF. Full variable domain (rest looked up from reference TRBV11-2 and TRBJ1-1): EAGVAQSPRYKIIEKRQSVAFWCNPISGHATLYWYQQILGQGPKLLIQFQNNGVVDDSQLPKDRFSAERLKGVDSTLKIQPAKLEDSAVYLCASSSTGIEAFFGQGTRLTVV.

This chain links TRBV6-2 or TRBV6-3 with TRBJ2-1, with 13 bases identical to TRBD2. Germline CDR1 and CDR2: MNHEY and SVGEGT. V shed 4 bases, J shed 0 bases, and the junction held 12 bases outside the gene matches. CDR3 size: 20 residues. The CDR3 DNA reads as TGTGCCAGCAGTTTCTCGACAGGGACTAGCGGGGCGAGCTCCTACAATGAGCAGTTCTTC. This translates into CASSFSTGTSGASSYNEQFF.

This rearrangement joins TRBV27 to TRBJ2-7, with 10 bases aligning to TRBD2. J gave up 5 bases and V 4 bases, and 8 bases lay outside the gene matches. The CDR3 consists of 15 residues. The germline V gene has CDR1 MNHEY and CDR2 SMNVEV (reference sequence). Here the CDR3 DNA reads TGTGCCAGCAGTTCCCTAGCGGGAGAGAACAACGAGCAGTACTTC. It is translated as CASSSLAGENNEQYF.

This chain connects TRBV7-2 to TRBJ2-7; D unclear. Germline values: CDR1 SGHTA, CDR2 FQGNSA. V gave up 5 bases and J gave up 2 bases, with 7 bases separating them. The CDR3 consists of 12 residues. The CDR3 bases are TGTGCCAGCAGCGACGACACCTACGAGCAGTACTTC. Its protein product is CASSDDTYEQYF.

The V call is TRBV29-1, the J call TRBJ1-2, with 10 bases identical to TRBD1. This CDR3 has 12 residues. Germline V lookup: CDR1 SQVTM, CDR2 ANQGSEA. Trimming cost V 7 bases and J 5 bases; bases outside gene matches: 4. This CDR3 is CSGKDRGYGYTF. CDR3 sequence (DNA): TGCAGCGGGAAGGACAGGGGGTATGGCTACACCTTC.